Reported below is one TCR beta chain. Its cognate antigen is unknown. This sample is part of a study of OX40 agonist ivuxolimab in advanced cancers. Across the study: The study enrolled dose-escalation patients with hepatocellular carcinoma, melanoma, renal cell or head and neck cancer. With a range of roughly 20 to 80, age averaged about 58 years, and roughly 80% were male. The study, taken as a whole, reports: Which antigen the expanded peripheral T cells recognized is unknown.

Germline V lookup: CDR1 SEHNR, CDR2 FQNEAQ (reference sequence). Trimming stripped 1 base from V and 2 bases from J, with 8 bases between. The CDR3 is made up of 14 amino acids. Assay used: immunoSEQ multiplex PCR; TCRdb lists only in-frame clones, some missing. Counted here are approximately 60,000 clones, approximately 92% occurring once; the ten biggest clones make up 0.55% to 0.8%. The chain joins TRBV7-9 to TRBJ1-2; D possibly corresponds to TRBD1 (5 bases). This clonotype originated in an adult with an advanced solid tumor such as melanoma, head and neck, liver or kidney cancer. Sample: CD4+ or CD8+ T cells sorted from blood, taken in a trial of the OX40 agonist ivuxolimab. The CDR3: CASSLDAGNYGYTF. The CDR3 nucleotides read TGTGCCAGCAGCTTAGATGCAGGGAACTATGGCTACACCTTC. Variable domain in full (rest from reference TRBV7-9 and TRBJ1-2): DTGVSQNPRHKITKRGQNVTFRCDPISEHNRLYWYRQTLGQGPEFLTYFQNEAQLEKSRLLSDRFSAERPKGSFSTLEIQRTEQGDSAMYLCASSLDAGNYGYTFGSGTRLTVV.